The 13 T cell receptor beta chains given below trace back to one sample, sequenced in a study of T cell responses to AZD1222 COVID-19 vaccine. The method was immunoSEQ multiplex PCR; TCRdb's version includes in-frame clones alone and lacks a portion of them. Of approximately 170,000 clones in the sample, 85% to 95% are singletons; the top ten hold around 4%. The sample here was peripheral blood, taken on day 0 of AZD1222 vaccination. These receptor sequences come from an adult in good health.

The chain recombines TRBV5-5 with TRBJ1-2; 7 positions match TRBD1. Germline trimming cut 0 bases from V and 4 bases from J; bases unmatched to any gene: 9. Germline V lookup: CDR1 SGHKS, CDR2 YYEKEE (reference sequence). The CDR3 spans 16 residues. CDR3 sequence reads: CASSLAVGQGGYGYTF. CDR3 bases: TGTGCCAGCAGCTTGGCAGTCGGTCAGGGGGGCTATGGCTACACCTTC.

V gene TRBV9 combines with J gene TRBJ2-5, with 7 positions matching TRBD1. The CDR3 spans 14 residues. In germline, CDR1 is SGDLS, CDR2 YYNGEE. V shed 4 bases, J shed 3 bases, and the junction held 6 bases outside the gene matches. Written as DNA, the CDR3 is TGTGCCAGCAGCCCAAGGGGGCTAGAAGAGACCCAGTACTTC. Encoded protein: CASSPRGLEETQYF.

The chain uses TRBV5-1 and TRBJ2-3, with 12 bases aligning to TRBD2. Looked up from germline, CDR1 is SGHRS and CDR2 is YFSETQ. V dropped 1 base and J dropped 0; count of bases not matched to a gene: 6. This CDR3 comprises 18 residues. The CDR3 is CASSLLSSGRASTDTQYF. The CDR3 DNA is TGCGCCAGCAGCTTGCTTTCTAGCGGGAGGGCAAGCACAGATACGCAGTATTTT. Together with reference TRBV5-1 and TRBJ2-3, the CDR3 gives the full variable domain: KAGVTQTPRYLIKTRGQQVTLSCSPISGHRSVSWYQQTPGQGLQFLFEYFSETQRNKGNFPGRFSGRQFSNSRSEMNVSTLELGDSALYLCASSLLSSGRASTDTQYFGPGTRLTVL.

The rearrangement links TRBV7-9 to TRBJ2-7, with TRBD1 matching 9 bases. Germline CDR1 SEHNR, CDR2 FQNEAQ (reference sequence). CDR3 length: 15 amino acids. V was pared by 1 base and J by 4 bases, with 5 bases of the junction left unmatched. The CDR3 region has the DNA TGTGCCAGCAGCTTAGAGACAGGGGGACTTTACGAGCAGTACTTC. Its translation is CASSLETGGLYEQYF.

The sample holds a few counts of this clone. The rearrangement uses TRBV19 and TRBJ1-5, with TRBD1 identical over 7 bases. The CDR3 has 14 amino acids. The J segment lost 5 bases and the V segment lost 6 bases, leaving 7 bases of the junction unmatched. The germline CDR1 and CDR2 sequences are LNHDA and SQIVND (reference sequence). CDR3 nucleotides: TGTGCCAGTAGAAACAGGGGAGCCCATCAGCCCCAGCATTTT. Residues: CASRNRGAHQPQHF.

This sequence joins TRBV24-1 and TRBJ1-2; D is undetermined. Germline V gives CDR1 KGHDR, CDR2 SFDVKD. This CDR3 contains 16 residues. Trimming cost V 3 bases and J 7 bases, with 20 bases left between them. The CDR3 nucleotides are TGTGCCACCAGTGATGCCTTTGATCCCGAGAGACCTGGCTACACCTTC. This encodes CATSDAFDPERPGYTF.

This clone was counted only a few times. The chain uses TRBV6-4 and TRBJ2-5, with unresolved D. The germline V gene has CDR1 MRHNA and CDR2 SNTAGT. V shed 7 bases and J shed 5 bases, with 20 bases lying between them. The CDR3 covers 15 residues. CDR3 bases: TGTGCCAGCACCCCTAGGCTCCTCCACGGGGAGACCCAGTACTTC. This sequence encodes CASTPRLLHGETQYF.

CDR3: CASSPTRNEQFF. The CDR3 DNA reads as TGTGCCAGCAGCCCGACTAGGAATGAGCAGTTCTTC. The V call is TRBV3-1 (or the pseudogene TRBV3-2), the J call TRBJ2-1; the D gene is possibly TRBD2 (6 bases). The CDR3 extends over 12 amino acids. V lost 4 bases to trimming and J lost 7 bases, with 8 bases between them. The germline V gene has CDR1 LGHDT and CDR2 YNNKEL (reference sequence).

The chain employs TRBV6-5 and TRBJ1-1; D may be TRBD1 (5 bases). Germline V gene lookup returns CDR1 MNHEY and CDR2 SVGAGI. Trimming pared 7 bases from V and 9 bases from J, leaving 24 bases between. This CDR3 has 15 amino acids. DNA for the CDR3: TGTGCCAGCAAGGACCCAGTGGGGCCTGAAGAACAAGCTTTCTTT. Translation gives CASKDPVGPEEQAFF.

CDR3 sequence (DNA): TGTGCCTGGGGGGGACAGACCTACAATGAGCAGTTCTTC. Translation: CAWGGQTYNEQFF. This chain connects TRBV30 to TRBJ2-1, with TRBD1 matching over 7 bases. Germline V lookup: CDR1 GTSNPN, CDR2 SVGIG (reference sequence). V lost 5 bases and J lost 2; bases outside the gene matches: 3. The CDR3 is 13 amino acids.

This sequence joins TRBV19 and TRBJ2-2, with 12 bases fitting TRBD2. Trimming cost V 5 bases and J 5 bases; bases outside gene matches: 12. The CDR3 runs 18 residues. From germline, CDR1 is LNHDA and CDR2 SQIVND (reference sequence). Here the CDR3 reads CASSSSSGLAGLTGELFF. The CDR3, as DNA: TGTGCCAGTAGTTCCTCCTCCGGACTAGCGGGATTAACCGGGGAGCTGTTTTTT.

The rearrangement uses TRBV6-2 or TRBV6-3 and TRBJ2-3; D unclear. CDR1 and CDR2 from the germline V gene are MNHEY and SVGEGT. V gave up 5 bases and J gave up 0 bases, with 12 bases separating them. The CDR3 covers 15 residues. The chain's CDR3 is CASSRTVSSTDTQYF. In DNA, the CDR3 is TGTGCCAGCAGTAGGACGGTTTCTAGCACAGATACGCAGTATTTT.

The J gene is TRBJ1-5, the V gene TRBV30; maybe TRBD1 (6 bases). The CDR3 spans 13 residues. Germline assignment: CDR1 GTSNPN and CDR2 SVGIG (reference sequence). The V gene lost 5 bases and the J gene lost 4 bases, with 12 bases spanning the gap. CDR3 amino acids: CAWAGAANQPQHF. The CDR3 coding sequence is TGTGCCTGGGCAGGGGCAGCGAATCAGCCCCAGCATTTT.